The rows below give T cell receptor beta chains drawn from one sample of a study of CD8 T cells in ankylosing spondylitis. TCRdb reanalysed the 5' RACE reads using MiXCR and keeps one entry per CDR3 protein. Among about 360,000 distinct CDR3 sequences listed, 20% to 25% were seen once. The sequencing sample was made of blood, either unsorted or a sorted T cell fraction (not recorded which). The receptors here all came from a male donor with ankylosing spondylitis or in good health (not recorded which). Each CDR3 is given with its conserved first and last residue. The D gene is left open where the match is weak. A clone size is listed for some rows: how often the clone was seen (once, few, many), or a class if it is expanded.

j_call v_call d_call clone_size cdr3_aa cdr3_nt
TRBJ2-1 TRBV12-3/TRBV12-4 - few CASSPLDRFGEQFF TGTGCCAGCAGTCCCCTAGACAGATTCGGGGAGCAGTTCTTC
TRBJ2-7 TRBV2 - - CASSVGAEAYEQYF TGTGCCAGCAGTGTGGGGGCTGAGGCCTACGAGCAGTACTTC
TRBJ2-1 TRBV12-5 - few CASGFGVGNEQFF TGTGCTAGTGGTTTCGGGGTGGGCAATGAGCAGTTCTTC
TRBJ1-4 TRBV4-1 - - CASSQESGREDEKLFF TGCGCCAGCAGCCAAGAGTCGGGCAGGGAGGATGAAAAACTGTTTTTT
TRBJ2-7 TRBV2 - few CAEGDPPHEQYF TGTGCCGAGGGGGACCCCCCCCACGAGCAGTACTTC
TRBJ1-6 TRBV20-1 - - CSATEGDFYNSPLHF TGCAGTGCCACGGAGGGGGACTTTTATAATTCACCCCTCCACTTT
TRBJ2-5 TRBV30 - - CAWSGLLYQETQYF TGTGCCTGGAGTGGCCTGCTGTACCAAGAGACCCAGTACTTC
TRBJ2-5 TRBV6-5 - few CASRYAGAGETQYF TGTGCCAGCAGATACGCGGGGGCGGGAGAGACCCAGTACTTC
TRBJ2-2 TRBV29-1 - - CSVDQGRHAGELFF TGCAGCGTTGACCAGGGGAGACATGCCGGGGAGCTGTTTTTT
TRBJ2-1 TRBV19 - - CASSQYRVGEQFF TGTGCCAGTAGCCAATACAGGGTGGGTGAGCAGTTCTTC
TRBJ2-1 TRBV19 TRBD2 - CASSIVGLAVGEQFF TGTGCCAGTAGTATAGTGGGACTAGCGGTAGGTGAGCAGTTCTTC
TRBJ2-5 TRBV4-1 TRBD2 - CASSPETDEGLAGGMQRETQYF TGCGCCAGCAGCCCGGAAACCGACGAGGGACTAGCGGGGGGCATGCAGAGGGAGACCCAGTACTTC
TRBJ2-7 TRBV6-1 - - CASNKVWEQYF TGTGCCAGCAATAAGGTCTGGGAGCAGTACTTC
TRBJ2-1 TRBV5-6 - - CASSPGLVGPAVQREQFF TGTGCCAGCAGCCCCGGACTCGTGGGGCCGGCGGTACAACGGGAGCAGTTCTTC
TRBJ2-7 TRBV6-5 - - CASSYSGTPLEQYF TGTGCCAGCAGTTACTCGGGGACACCCCTCGAGCAGTACTTC
TRBJ2-7 TRBV6-1 - - CASCEFSGDWYEQYF TGTGCCAGCTGTGAATTTTCAGGTGATTGGTACGAGCAGTACTTC
TRBJ2-1 TRBV7-9 TRBD2 - CASSPGASGGADEQFF TGTGCCAGCAGCCCAGGGGCTAGCGGGGGGGCCGATGAGCAGTTCTTC
TRBJ2-2 TRBV29-1 TRBD1 few CSVELGTDNTGELFF TGCAGCGTTGAACTGGGGACAGATAACACCGGGGAGCTGTTTTTT
TRBJ2-4 TRBV12-3/TRBV12-4 - few CASSDQRGQQNIQYF TGTGCCAGCAGCGATCAGCGTGGGCAGCAAAACATTCAGTACTTC
TRBJ2-2 TRBV7-9 - - CASSFRDFLNTGELFF TGTGCCAGCAGCTTCCGGGACTTTTTGAACACCGGGGAGCTGTTTTTT
TRBJ2-3 TRBV12-3/TRBV12-4 - - CASSTDRNMLTQYF TGTGCCAGCAGCACGGACAGAAATATGCTTACGCAGTATTTT
TRBJ1-5 TRBV4-1 - - CASSQAINQPQHF TGCGCCAGCAGCCAAGCTATTAATCAGCCCCAGCATTTT
TRBJ2-7 TRBV20-1 - - CSARDLEAYYEQYF TGCAGTGCTAGAGATTTGGAGGCCTACTACGAGCAGTACTTC
TRBJ2-7 TRBV15 - few CATSSGPPGAYEQYF TGTGCCACCAGCAGCGGGCCGCCAGGGGCCTACGAGCAGTACTTC
TRBJ2-1 TRBV12-3/TRBV12-4 - - CASSLDQTRGPYNEQFF TGTGCCAGCAGTTTAGATCAAACCAGGGGCCCCTACAATGAGCAGTTCTTC
TRBJ2-7 TRBV7-9 - - CASSPSPGYEQYF TGTGCCAGCAGCCCTAGTCCCGGGTACGAGCAGTACTTC
TRBJ1-3 TRBV12-3/TRBV12-4 - - CASSFLAGSGNTIYF TGTGCCAGCAGTTTTCTGGCGGGGTCTGGAAACACCATATATTTT
TRBJ2-3 TRBV3-1 - - CASSQAGIKISDTQYF TGTGCCAGCAGCCAAGCAGGGATAAAAATTTCAGATACGCAGTATTTT
TRBJ2-7 TRBV7-8 - few CASSFPPGHPVSEQYF TGTGCCAGCAGCTTCCCACCGGGACACCCGGTCTCCGAGCAGTACTTC
TRBJ2-3 TRBV4-1 TRBD2 - CASSPLASGGADTQYF TGCGCCAGCAGCCCATTAGCTAGCGGGGGGGCAGATACGCAGTATTTT
TRBJ1-1 TRBV20-1 - - CSAREAYREMNTEAFF TGCAGTGCTAGAGAAGCCTACAGGGAAATGAACACTGAAGCTTTCTTT
TRBJ2-3 TRBV12-3/TRBV12-4 TRBD1 - CTISLAGTAFWSEDTQYF TGTACCATCAGCCTCGCCGGGACAGCTTTTTGGTCCGAAGATACGCAGTATTTT
TRBJ2-3 TRBV7-2 - - CASSLVPFSITDTQYF TGTGCCAGCAGCTTAGTTCCCTTCTCGATCACAGATACGCAGTATTTT
TRBJ2-7 TRBV6-5 - - CASSYYGAREQYF TGTGCCAGCAGTTATTATGGGGCGAGGGAGCAGTACTTC
TRBJ2-3 TRBV6-5 - many CASSYSYARSTDTQYF TGTGCCAGCAGTTACTCCTATGCGAGGAGCACAGATACGCAGTATTTT
TRBJ1-1 TRBV4-2 - - CASSPIPRTTHRGAEAFF TGTGCCAGCAGCCCCATACCGCGGACTACTCACCGGGGAGCTGAAGCTTTCTTT
TRBJ2-1 TRBV7-6 TRBD2 - CASSLGLAGALNNEQFF TGTGCCAGCAGCTTAGGGCTAGCGGGGGCCTTAAACAATGAGCAGTTCTTC
TRBJ2-1 TRBV7-9 - few CASSLAPGGSYNEQFF TGTGCCAGCAGCTTAGCCCCAGGTGGATCCTACAATGAGCAGTTCTTC
TRBJ1-2 TRBV4-1 - - CASSQDRGDPAGYGYTF TGCGCCAGCAGCCAAGATCGGGGGGACCCGGCGGGCTATGGCTACACCTTC
TRBJ2-3 TRBV29-1 - - CSVETVYTGPQDTQYF TGCAGCGTTGAGACGGTGTACACAGGGCCCCAAGATACGCAGTATTTT
TRBJ1-5 TRBV12-3/TRBV12-4 - - CASRTGFSNQPQHF TGTGCCAGCAGAACAGGGTTTAGCAATCAGCCCCAGCATTTT
TRBJ2-1 TRBV19 - once CASSIMTGRRNEQFF TGTGCCAGTAGCATCATGACAGGTAGGAGAAATGAGCAGTTCTTC
TRBJ2-1 TRBV11-2 - - CASSLGQGSTNEQFF TGTGCCAGCAGCTTAGGCCAGGGGTCGACCAATGAGCAGTTCTTC
TRBJ1-1 TRBV10-1 TRBD1 - CASSAGDRLNTEAFF TGCGCCAGCAGTGCGGGGGACAGGCTAAACACTGAAGCTTTCTTT
TRBJ1-1 TRBV7-9 TRBD1 - CASSPVNRGPMNTEAFF TGTGCCAGCAGCCCTGTCAACAGGGGCCCCATGAACACTGAAGCTTTCTTT
TRBJ2-1 TRBV20-1 - few CSATAQIGNEQFF TGCAGTGCTACTGCCCAGATCGGTAATGAGCAGTTCTTC
TRBJ2-2 TRBV5-6 - few CASSFLLGAGELFF TGTGCCAGCAGCTTCCTTCTCGGGGCCGGGGAGCTGTTTTTT
TRBJ2-3 TRBV12-3/TRBV12-4 - few CASKQRATSTDTQYF TGTGCCAGCAAACAGCGGGCAACTAGCACAGATACGCAGTATTTT
TRBJ2-2 TRBV5-1 TRBD2 few CASSLRGANTGELFF TGCGCCAGCAGCTTGCGGGGGGCGAACACCGGGGAGCTGTTTTTT
TRBJ2-7 TRBV2 - - CASSELPETGYEQYF TGTGCCAGCAGTGAACTCCCAGAAACGGGCTACGAGCAGTACTTC
TRBJ2-7 TRBV4-1 - few CASSQHLETALYEQYF TGCGCCAGCAGCCAGCACTTGGAAACCGCCCTCTACGAGCAGTACTTC